This TCR beta chain was sequenced for a study of cytomegalovirus exposure and HLA in healthy donors. Findings of the study overall: It was 150 to 200 TCR beta chains that were listed as cytomegalovirus-associated. It was confirmed in vitro that three of the CMV-associated chains were specific for CMV antigens.

The PCR contained 60 Vbeta and 13 Jbeta primers. Under the authors' procedure: Later reanalysis found about 78 million unique TCR beta chains, roughly 10 million of them shared. Profiling relied on immunoSEQ multiplex PCR, and the TCRdb table lists in-frame clones only, not all of them. The V and J calls and clone size were taken over from that table, and D and trimming were inferred from the DNA. The data contain around 170,000 clones, over 80% of them singletons. Concerning this clone: Its target is not known.

Germline values: CDR1 WSHSY, CDR2 SAAADI. The V gene end was trimmed by 3 bases and the J gene end by 5 bases; junction bases not matched to a gene: 10. There are 16 residues in the CDR3. The sequence was collected from a girl under 18 in good health and CMV-seropositive. The chain links TRBV10-2 to TRBJ1-1; 9 nucleotides line up with TRBD1. Sequencing was done on a sample of PBMCs. This CDR3 is CASSEPGTGLPTEAFF. In nucleotides, the CDR3 is TGCGCCAGCAGTGAACCGGGGACAGGGCTCCCAACTGAAGCTTTCTTT.